This entry lists 14 T cell receptor beta chains sequenced from one sample in a study of OX40 agonist ivuxolimab in advanced cancers. Produced via immunoSEQ multiplex PCR; TCRdb's table is partial and in-frame only. Of tens of thousands of clones in the sample, roughly three quarters were seen once. The starting material was CD4+ or CD8+ T cells sorted from blood, obtained in a trial of the OX40 agonist ivuxolimab. The receptors were sampled from an adult with an advanced solid tumor such as melanoma, head and neck, liver or kidney cancer.

This rearrangement joins TRBV11-2 to TRBJ1-6, with D tentatively TRBD1 (6 bases). This CDR3 has 15 residues. The V gene lost 3 bases and the J gene lost 8 bases, with 14 bases spanning the gap. Germline V gene data show CDR1 as SGHAT and CDR2 as FQNNGV. The CDR3 here is CASSLGGAGYSPLHF. In nucleotides, the CDR3 is TGTGCCAGCAGCTTGGGGGGGGCAGGTTATTCACCCCTCCACTTT.

This chain uses TRBV10-2 with TRBJ2-3, with a weak D call TRBD2 (6 bases). This CDR3 contains 16 residues. Germline V lookup: CDR1 WSHSY, CDR2 SAAADI. V lost 3 bases and J 0 bases, leaving 13 bases between the germline ends. The chain's CDR3 is CASSEIGGVSTDTQYF. CDR3 nucleotides: TGCGCCAGCAGTGAAATCGGCGGGGTGAGCACAGATACGCAGTATTTT.

This rearrangement joins TRBV7-9 to TRBJ2-5; D may be TRBD1 (6 bases). The germline V gene encodes CDR1 SEHNR and CDR2 FQNEAQ (reference sequence). The CDR3 runs to 15 residues. The V and J ends lost 4 bases and 2 bases respectively, with 14 bases between them. The CDR3 loop is CASSSGWDNQETQYF. The CDR3 DNA follows: TGTGCCAGCAGCTCTGGGTGGGACAATCAAGAGACCCAGTACTTC.

The gene calls are TRBV12-5 and TRBJ2-7, with TRBD2 as a possible D gene (5 bases). The CDR3 covers 14 residues. Per germline, CDR1 LGHNT and CDR2 FRNRAP. Between the trimmed V and J ends, which lost 1 base and 1 base, there was a span of 8 bases. This CDR3 is CASGLGTGSYEQYF. DNA for the CDR3: TGTGCTAGTGGTTTGGGGACTGGATCCTACGAGCAGTACTTC.

V and J are TRBV6-5 and TRBJ2-2; no clear D gene. This CDR3 has 15 residues. Germline CDR1 MNHEY, CDR2 SVGAGI. With 4 bases removed from V and 1 base from J, the gap between germline ends came to 10 bases. As DNA, the CDR3 is TGTGCCAGCAGTTTAAGGTCCGGGAACACCGGGGAGCTGTTTTTT. This sequence encodes CASSLRSGNTGELFF.

The genes are TRBV19 and TRBJ2-7, with TRBD1 matching 9 bases. The CDR3 consists of 14 residues. The germline V gene encodes CDR1 LNHDA and CDR2 SQIVND (reference sequence). With V trimmed by 4 bases and J by 4 bases, 5 bases remained unmatched. CDR3 sequence reads: CASSKGQGRYEQYF. CDR3 DNA: TGTGCCAGTAGTAAGGGACAGGGTAGGTACGAGCAGTACTTC. Drawing the rest from reference TRBV19 and TRBJ2-7, the complete variable domain is DGGITQSPKYLFRKEGQNVTLSCEQNLNHDAMYWYRQDPGQGLRLIYYSQIVNDFQKGDIAEGYSVSREKKESFPLTVTSAQKNPTAFYLCASSKGQGRYEQYFGPGTRLTVT.

This clone was observed a few times. The chain uses TRBV11-2 and TRBJ2-5, with TRBD2 matching over 7 bases. Looked up from germline, CDR1 is SGHAT and CDR2 is FQNNGV. With V trimmed by 3 bases and J by 2 bases, 15 bases remained unmatched. CDR3 length: 18 amino acids. The CDR3 nucleotides are TGTGCCAGCAGCTTTGGGGGGGTTGGTTCGAGGGGACAAGAGACCCAGTACTTC. Translated: CASSFGGVGSRGQETQYF.

The J gene is TRBJ2-2, the V gene TRBV7-9; D uncertain. This CDR3 comprises 13 residues. V shed 2 bases and J shed 7 bases, with 8 bases lying between them. The V gene's germline CDR1 is SEHNR and CDR2 FQNEAQ (reference sequence). The CDR3 DNA follows: TGTGCCAGCAGCTTACAGGTCGGCGGGGAGCTGTTTTTT. This sequence encodes CASSLQVGGELFF.

This chain connects TRBV5-4 to TRBJ1-2, with TRBD1 matching 9 bases. The length of the CDR3 is 17 residues. With V trimmed by 0 bases and J by 2 bases, 8 bases remained unmatched. In germline, CDR1 is SGHNT, CDR2 YYREEE (reference sequence). The CDR3 DNA sequence: TGTGCCAGCAGCTTGGGGGGGACCGGACAGGGGAACTATGGCTACACCTTC. Protein product: CASSLGGTGQGNYGYTF.

The chain uses TRBV28 and TRBJ1-5; TRBD1 agrees at 7 bases. The germline CDR1 and CDR2 sequences are MDHEN and SYDVKM. With 6 bases clipped from V and 7 bases from J, the junction kept 21 bases outside the gene matches. There are 18 residues in the CDR3. The CDR3 DNA is TGTGCCAGCAGGTCTAAGGGGGCTTCGATTGGTGGTAAGCAGCCCCAGCATTTT. It encodes CASRSKGASIGGKQPQHF.

The CDR3 bases are TGTGCCAGCAGCCCACAGGGGATTTTGGGCGAGCAGTACTTC. It is translated as CASSPQGILGEQYF. The chain recombines TRBV11-3 with TRBJ2-7; 7 positions agree with TRBD1. There are 14 residues in the CDR3. Trimming cost V 5 bases and J 6 bases; bases outside gene matches: 10. The V gene's germline CDR1 is SGHNT and CDR2 YENEEA.

The rearrangement links TRBV5-1 to TRBJ2-7, with D possibly TRBD1 on 6 matching bases. There are 14 residues in the CDR3. V was shortened by 0 bases and J by 5 bases, with 12 bases between the two germline ends. Germline V gene data show CDR1 as SGHRS and CDR2 as YFSETQ. Here the CDR3 DNA reads TGCGCCAGCAGCTTGGCCCAGGGACATGACGAGCAGTACTTC. Its protein is CASSLAQGHDEQYF.

The V gene is TRBV2, the J gene TRBJ2-7; 11 nucleotides match TRBD2. The J segment lost 7 bases and the V segment lost 6 bases, leaving 8 bases of the junction unmatched. The CDR3 runs 14 residues. In germline, CDR1 is SNHLY, CDR2 FYNNEI. The CDR3 nucleotides are TGTGCCAGCAGCGGACTAGCGGGCACTGGGGAGCAGTACTTC. The encoded protein is CASSGLAGTGEQYF.

CDR3 nucleotide sequence: TGTGCCAGCTCACTGGGTCGGGGAGATACGCAGTATTTT. It codes for CASSLGRGDTQYF. The V call is TRBV18, the J call TRBJ2-3; possible D gene TRBD2, 5 bases. Trimming removed 4 bases at V and 5 bases at J, with 10 bases between. The length of the CDR3 is 13 residues. The V gene's germline CDR1 is KGHSH and CDR2 LQKENI.